This T cell receptor (beta chain) is from a study of T cells after yellow fever vaccination. In regard to this clonotype: The antigen is unknown.

MiXCR, run by TCRdb on the 5' RACE reads, gives a single entry per CDR3 protein. The sample has about 300,000 distinct CDR3 sequences, roughly 4% seen once; the top ten hold less than 25%. Whole-study results and caveats: The presence of abundant clonotypes contaminating from the bulk population was possible in FACS-sorted repertoires.

This receptor was identified in a man in his late teens or twenties who received the YFV17D yellow fever vaccine. Source: PBMCs, taken 5 days after the yellow fever booster vaccination.

The CDR3 spells CASSQAQGSTEAFF. The CDR3 bases are TGCGCCAGCAGCCAAGCACAGGGGTCCACTGAAGCTTTCTTT. The chain employs TRBV4-3 and TRBJ1-1, with 7 nucleotides matching TRBD1. J gave up 4 bases and V 1 base, and 3 bases lay outside the gene matches. CDR1 and CDR2 from the germline V gene are LGHNA and YSLEER. The CDR3 has 14 amino acids.